This entry lists 26 T cell receptor beta chains sequenced from one sample in a study of CD4 T cells in relation to SARS-CoV-2 and coronaviruses. The unexposed donors gave CD4+ T cells in about 2010-2019, prior to COVID-19. CD4+ T cells were isolated from the cells after around 9 days of culture. Antigen specificity for these receptors is unknown. Sequencing used immunoSEQ multiplex PCR; TCRdb keeps in-frame clones, though not all of them. The sample holds more than 20,000 clones, roughly 79% seen once. The sequencing input was CD4+ T cells from PBMCs, cultured in vitro. The receptors stem from a human donor in good health.

The chain links TRBV18 to TRBJ2-5, with TRBD2 identical over 7 bases. Looked up from germline, CDR1 is KGHSH and CDR2 is LQKENI. J lost 3 bases, V lost 3 bases, and 10 bases had no gene match. The CDR3 runs to 16 residues. In DNA form, the CDR3 reads TGTGCCAGCTCACCCGTAGCGGGCACACAAAAAGAGACCCAGTACTTC. It is translated as CASSPVAGTQKETQYF.

The chain uses TRBV2 and TRBJ2-1; perhaps D is TRBD1 or TRBD2 (5 bases each). The CDR3 covers 12 residues. The V end was cut by 1 base, the J end by 10 bases, with 8 bases between. Germline values: CDR1 SNHLY, CDR2 FYNNEI. The DNA of the CDR3 is TGTGCCAGCAGTGAAGGGGACGTAGAGCAGTTCTTC. Protein sequence: CASSEGDVEQFF. Variable domain in full (rest from reference TRBV2 and TRBJ2-1): EPEVTQTPSHQVTQMGQEVILRCVPISNHLYFYWYRQILGQKVEFLVSFYNNEISEKSEIFDDQFSVERPDGSNFTLKIRSTKLEDSAMYFCASSEGDVEQFFGPGTRLTVL.

Only a few counts were recorded for this clone. This sequence joins TRBV5-8 and TRBJ1-1; D gene ambiguous. The V gene's germline CDR1 is SGHTS and CDR2 YDEGEE. V was pared by 0 bases and J by 3 bases, with 6 bases between. The CDR3 totals 13 residues. CDR3 DNA sequence: TGTGCCAGCAGCTTGGAGAGGGACACTGAAGCTTTCTTT. It specifies CASSLERDTEAFF.

This clone was counted a few times. The chain recombines TRBV29-1 with TRBJ1-2; D may be TRBD1 (6 bases). The V gene's germline CDR1 is SQVTM and CDR2 ANQGSEA. The CDR3 contains 11 residues. Trimming cost V 5 bases and J 8 bases, with 12 bases left between them. The CDR3 sequence is CSVNRVNGYTF. DNA for the CDR3: TGCAGCGTTAACAGGGTCAACGGCTACACCTTC.

CDR3 nucleotide sequence: TGTGCCAGCAGCTGGGGGACAGGGGAATTGGGAGAGACCCAGTACTTC. It yields the protein CASSWGTGELGETQYF. The gene calls are TRBV5-6 and TRBJ2-5; TRBD1 agrees at 10 bases. The CDR3 sequence is 16 residues long. CDR1 and CDR2 (germline): SGHDT, YYEEEE. The V gene end was trimmed by 3 bases and the J gene end by 4 bases; junction bases not matched to a gene: 9.

In nucleotides, the CDR3 is TGCGCCAGCAGTGAAATACAGGGTGTCTTCTACAATGAGCAGTTCTTC. The encoded protein is CASSEIQGVFYNEQFF. The gene calls are TRBV10-2 and TRBJ2-1; tentative D call: TRBD1 (6 bases). Per germline, CDR1 WSHSY and CDR2 SAAADI. V dropped 3 bases and J dropped 3 bases, with 15 bases sitting between them. CDR3 length: 16 residues.

J is TRBJ1-5 and V is TRBV28; 8 bases are a match to TRBD1. Per germline, CDR1 MDHEN and CDR2 SYDVKM. The CDR3 runs to 14 residues. Unmatched junction bases numbered 10, after V lost 9 bases and J lost 6 bases. CDR3 DNA: TGTGCCAGTCGGTCAGGGGGCGTGGGTCAGCCCCAGCATTTT. Protein product: CASRSGGVGQPQHF.

The chain uses TRBV10-3 and TRBJ1-2; unclear D gene. Between the trimmed V and J ends, which lost 7 bases and 5 bases, there was a span of 14 bases. Germline CDR1 and CDR2: ENHRY and SYGVKD. The CDR3 contains 13 residues. CDR3: CAITNLEGYGYTF. The CDR3 nucleotides are TGTGCCATCACCAACTTGGAAGGGTATGGCTACACCTTC.

The V gene is TRBV11-2, the J gene TRBJ2-1, with D tentatively TRBD2 (6 bases). In germline, CDR1 is SGHAT, CDR2 FQNNGV. Trimming removed 1 base from V and 9 bases from J, with 13 bases in between. The CDR3 has 14 amino acids. This CDR3 reads CASSLGSSVREQFF. The DNA of the CDR3 is TGTGCCAGCAGCTTAGGCTCTAGCGTACGTGAGCAGTTCTTC.

The genes are TRBV29-1 and TRBJ2-2, with no clear D. The CDR3 length is 13 residues. V was pared by 1 base and J by 3 bases, with 6 bases between. The germline V gene encodes CDR1 SQVTM and CDR2 ANQGSEA. The CDR3 region is CSVEGPYTGELFF. The CDR3 DNA follows: TGCAGCGTTGAAGGTCCCTACACCGGGGAGCTGTTTTTT.

This clone has a single count. The gene calls are TRBV2 and TRBJ1-1; 11 bases are shared with TRBD1. The CDR3 is 14 residues long. Germline values: CDR1 SNHLY, CDR2 FYNNEI. In DNA, the CDR3 is TGTGCGATTGGGACAGGGGGGATAAACACTGAAGCTTTCTTT. Translated: CAIGTGGINTEAFF. Based on the CDR3 plus reference TRBV2 and TRBJ1-1, the full variable domain is EPEVTQTPSHQVTQMGQEVILRCVPISNHLYFYWYRQILGQKVEFLVSFYNNEISEKSEIFDDQFSVERPDGSNFTLKIRSTKLEDSAMYFCAIGTGGINTEAFFGQGTRLTVV.

DNA of the CDR3: TGCGCCAGCAGTGCCCAGGGTAATTCACCCCTCCACTTT. Its translation: CASSAQGNSPLHF. The J gene is TRBJ1-6, the V gene TRBV10-1, with D possibly matching TRBD1 (5 bases). Per germline, CDR1 WNHNN and CDR2 SYGVQD (reference sequence). With 4 bases removed from V and 6 bases from J, the gap between germline ends came to 7 bases. CDR3 length equals 13 residues.

The chain uses TRBV18 and TRBJ1-5, with D unresolved. The V and J ends lost 3 bases and 3 bases respectively, with 12 bases between them. Germline lookup yields CDR1 KGHSH and CDR2 LQKENI. The CDR3 has 15 amino acids. The CDR3 sequence is CASSPRANANQPQHF. Here the CDR3 DNA reads TGTGCCAGCTCACCTAGAGCGAATGCCAATCAGCCCCAGCATTTT.

This chain links TRBV25-1 with TRBJ1-5; TRBD1 agrees at 7 bases. The CDR3 has 13 residues. Per germline, CDR1 MGHDK and CDR2 SYGVNS. Trimming removed 7 bases from V and 7 bases from J; junction bases left unmatched: 7. The CDR3 loop is CASTPGGGQPQHF. CDR3 DNA sequence: TGTGCCAGCACCCCAGGGGGAGGGCAGCCCCAGCATTTT.

The chain combines TRBV28 with TRBJ1-3, with TRBD1 identical over 8 bases. The length of the CDR3 is 14 residues. CDR1 and CDR2 from the germline V gene are MDHEN and SYDVKM. V lost 7 bases, J lost 2 bases, and 4 bases stayed unmatched. The CDR3 bases are TGTGCCAGCACCCCGGGACAGGCTGGAAACACCATATATTTT. The encoded protein is CASTPGQAGNTIYF. Full variable domain (remainder filled in from reference TRBV28 and TRBJ1-3): DVKVTQSSRYLVKRTGEKVFLECVQDMDHENMFWYRQDPGLGLRLIYFSYDVKMKEKGDIPEGYSVSREKKERFSLILESASTNQTSMYLCASTPGQAGNTIYFGEGSWLTVV.

This clone has just a few counts. The chain employs TRBV27 and TRBJ1-6, with D possibly TRBD1 on 5 matching bases. The CDR3 length is 15 residues. The V gene lost 0 bases and the J gene lost 5 bases, with 8 bases spanning the gap. Looked up from germline, CDR1 is MNHEY and CDR2 is SMNVEV (reference sequence). The CDR3 nucleotides read TGTGCCAGCAGTTTATCGCGGACAAATAATTCACCCCTCCACTTT. Translated, it gives CASSLSRTNNSPLHF.

The chain links TRBV5-5 to TRBJ2-7, with a possible D match to TRBD2 (6 bases). Germline CDR1 and CDR2: SGHKS and YYEKEE (reference sequence). Between the trimmed V and J ends, which lost 4 bases and 5 bases, there was a span of 19 bases. This CDR3 has 15 residues. CDR3 nucleotide sequence: TGTGCCAGCAGCCCCGGGGGAACGATCCAGGACGAGCAGTACTTC. It codes for CASSPGGTIQDEQYF.

The rearrangement joins TRBV5-8 to TRBJ2-2; D is possibly TRBD1 (6 bases). The CDR3 has 17 residues. Trimming took off 0 bases at V and 5 bases at J, with 17 bases between the two ends. The V gene's germline CDR1 is SGHTS and CDR2 YDEGEE. Here the CDR3 reads CASSLVFQGTGTGELFF. CDR3 bases: TGTGCCAGCAGCTTGGTTTTTCAGGGGACGGGGACCGGGGAGCTGTTTTTT.

This chain's CDR3 is CASTHQYDGYTF. The CDR3 nucleotides read TGTGCCAGCACGCATCAGTATGACGGCTACACCTTC. The gene calls are TRBV28 and TRBJ1-2, with D unresolved. The V gene lost 7 bases and the J gene lost 8 bases, with 14 bases spanning the gap. This CDR3 has 12 residues. The V gene's germline CDR1 is MDHEN and CDR2 SYDVKM.

This clone was seen a few times. The chain has TRBV3-1 (or the pseudogene TRBV3-2) and TRBJ2-5, with 9 bases identical to TRBD2. The germline CDR1 and CDR2 sequences are LGHDT and YNNKEL (reference sequence). The CDR3 extends over 14 amino acids. Trimming took 9 bases from V and 1 from J; bases not matched to a gene: 6. The CDR3 DNA sequence: TGTGCCAGTCTGGCTAGCGGGATCCAAGAGACCCAGTACTTC. Its protein product is CASLASGIQETQYF.

The chain recombines TRBV3-1 (or the pseudogene TRBV3-2) with TRBJ2-5; 11 bases match TRBD2. J gave up 2 bases and V 7 bases, and 6 bases lay outside the gene matches. The germline gives CDR1 LGHDT, CDR2 YNNKEL (reference sequence). The CDR3 loop spans 15 amino acids. CDR3 nucleotides: TGTGCCAGCAACCATAGACTAGCGGGGCAAGAGACCCAGTACTTC. Its translation: CASNHRLAGQETQYF.

The V call is TRBV12-5, the J call TRBJ2-1, with a weak D call TRBD1 (6 bases). V lost 0 bases, J lost 10 bases, and 19 bases lay in between. The CDR3 runs to 16 residues. Per germline, CDR1 LGHNT and CDR2 FRNRAP. CDR3 nucleotide sequence: TGTGCTAGTGGTTTGGTAGTGGGCGGTAGAAGGGGGGAGCAGTTCTTC. Its translation: CASGLVVGGRRGEQFF.

The chain has TRBV27 and TRBJ2-3; D call uncertain. Germline CDR1 is MNHEY and CDR2 is SMNVEV (reference sequence). There are 13 residues in the CDR3. The V gene lost 5 bases and the J gene lost 4 bases, with 10 bases spanning the gap. CDR3 protein: CASSPHGSDTQYF. DNA of the CDR3: TGTGCCAGCAGTCCTCACGGGTCAGATACGCAGTATTTT.

CDR3 DNA: TGTGCCAGCTCGGTGGGTTCTAGCGGGAGCTACAATGAGCAGTTCTTC. The encoded protein is CASSVGSSGSYNEQFF. V is TRBV18 and J is TRBJ2-1; 10 bases fit TRBD2. Germline assignment: CDR1 KGHSH and CDR2 LQKENI. The CDR3 length is 16 residues. J lost 3 bases, V lost 6 bases, and 8 bases had no gene match.

This clone was recorded a few times. The chain couples TRBV4-2 to TRBJ2-2; 13 positions agree with TRBD2. Germline V gene lookup returns CDR1 LGHNA and CDR2 YNFKEQ. J gave up 4 bases and V 5 bases, and 4 bases lay outside the gene matches. CDR3 length equals 16 residues. The CDR3 sequence: CASSLRLAGGTGELFF. As DNA, the CDR3 is TGTGCCAGCAGCTTGAGACTAGCGGGAGGCACCGGGGAGCTGTTTTTT.

The genes are TRBV25-1 and TRBJ2-1; D is perhaps TRBD1 or TRBD2 (5 bases each). Germline V gene lookup returns CDR1 MGHDK and CDR2 SYGVNS. The CDR3 extends over 12 amino acids. Trimming cost V 6 bases and J 6 bases, with 9 bases left between them. The CDR3 region is CASRGTPNEQFF. CDR3 nucleotides: TGTGCCAGCAGGGGGACCCCCAATGAGCAGTTCTTC.